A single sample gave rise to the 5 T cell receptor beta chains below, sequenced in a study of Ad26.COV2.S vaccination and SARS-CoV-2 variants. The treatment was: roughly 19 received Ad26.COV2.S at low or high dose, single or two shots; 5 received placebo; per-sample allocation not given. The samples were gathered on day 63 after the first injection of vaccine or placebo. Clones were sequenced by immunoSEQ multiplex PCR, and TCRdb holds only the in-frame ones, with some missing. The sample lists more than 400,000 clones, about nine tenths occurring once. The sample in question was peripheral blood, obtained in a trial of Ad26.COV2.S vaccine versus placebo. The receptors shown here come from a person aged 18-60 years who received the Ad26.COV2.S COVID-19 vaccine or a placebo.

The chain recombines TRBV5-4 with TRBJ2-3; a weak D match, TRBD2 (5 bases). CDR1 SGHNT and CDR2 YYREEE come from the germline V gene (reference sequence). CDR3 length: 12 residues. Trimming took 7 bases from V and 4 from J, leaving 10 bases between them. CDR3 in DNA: TGTGCCAGCTCTCGAGGGCCAGATACGCAGTATTTT. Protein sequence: CASSRGPDTQYF.

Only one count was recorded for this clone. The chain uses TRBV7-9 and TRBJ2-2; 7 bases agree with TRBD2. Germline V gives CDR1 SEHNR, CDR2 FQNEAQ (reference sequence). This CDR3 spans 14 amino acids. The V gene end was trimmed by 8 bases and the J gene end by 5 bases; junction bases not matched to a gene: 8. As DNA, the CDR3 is TGTGCCAGCGACATCTCCGGGAGGACCGGGGAGCTGTTTTTT. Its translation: CASDISGRTGELFF.

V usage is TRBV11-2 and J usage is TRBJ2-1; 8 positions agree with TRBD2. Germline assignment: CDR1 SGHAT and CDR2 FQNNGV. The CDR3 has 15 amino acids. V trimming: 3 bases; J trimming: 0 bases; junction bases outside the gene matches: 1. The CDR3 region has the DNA TGTGCCAGCAGCTTCGGGGGGGCCTCCTACAATGAGCAGTTCTTC. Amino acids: CASSFGGASYNEQFF.

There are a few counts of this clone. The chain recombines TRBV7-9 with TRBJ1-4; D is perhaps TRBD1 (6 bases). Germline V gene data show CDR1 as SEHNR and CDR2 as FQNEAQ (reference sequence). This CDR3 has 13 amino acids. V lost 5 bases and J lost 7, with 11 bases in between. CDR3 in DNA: TGTGCCAGCAGCCCCCGACAGGCTGAAAAACTGTTTTTT. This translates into CASSPRQAEKLFF.

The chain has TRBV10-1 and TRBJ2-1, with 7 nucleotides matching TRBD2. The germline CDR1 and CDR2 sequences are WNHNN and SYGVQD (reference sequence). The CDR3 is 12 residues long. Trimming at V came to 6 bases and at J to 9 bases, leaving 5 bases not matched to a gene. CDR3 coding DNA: TGCGCCAGCAGCCCTAGCGGCGGTGAGCAGTTCTTC. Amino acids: CASSPSGGEQFF.